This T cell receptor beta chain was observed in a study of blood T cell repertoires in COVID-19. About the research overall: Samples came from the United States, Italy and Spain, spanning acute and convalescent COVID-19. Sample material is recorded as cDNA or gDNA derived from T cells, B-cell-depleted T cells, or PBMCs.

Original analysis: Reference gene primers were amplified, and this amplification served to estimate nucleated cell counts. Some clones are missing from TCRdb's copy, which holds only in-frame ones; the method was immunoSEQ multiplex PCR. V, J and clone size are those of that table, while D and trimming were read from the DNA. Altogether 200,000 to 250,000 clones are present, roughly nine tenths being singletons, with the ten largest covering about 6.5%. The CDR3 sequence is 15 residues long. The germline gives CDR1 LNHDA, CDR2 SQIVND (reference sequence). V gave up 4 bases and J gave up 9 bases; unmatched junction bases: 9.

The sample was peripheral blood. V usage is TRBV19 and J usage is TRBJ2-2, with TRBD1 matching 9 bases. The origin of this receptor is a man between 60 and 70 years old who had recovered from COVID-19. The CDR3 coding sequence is TGTGCCAGTAGTAGCCTGGGACAGGGTGATTGGGAGCTGTTTTTT. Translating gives CASSSLGQGDWELFF.